This T cell receptor (beta chain) was obtained from a study of cytomegalovirus exposure and HLA in healthy donors. Study summary: Among the roughly 400 donors who were genotyped, approximately 83% fell in the genetic ancestry cluster that is associated with self-reported Caucasian donors.

Amplification used 60 Vbeta primers and 13 Jbeta primers. Sequenced by immunoSEQ multiplex PCR; TCRdb stores in-frame clones only, minus some. The table shows about 160,000 clones, with 75% to 85% occurring only once. Regarding this clone: What it binds is not known.

CDR1 is MNHNS and CDR2 is SASEGT in the germline V gene. Trimming stripped 8 bases from V and 3 bases from J, with 11 bases between. There are 13 residues in the CDR3. Regarding the study as a whole: In vitro confirmation showed a few CMV-associated chains to be CMV antigen specific. The study recorded about 160 TCR beta chains that were cytomegalovirus-associated. Per a later analysis, roughly 17,000 TCR beta sequences showed association with HLA alleles at 0.05 false discovery rate.

The receptor was derived from a human donor in good health. Sequenced: PBMCs. V gene TRBV6-1 combines with J gene TRBJ1-5, with a weak D call TRBD1 (6 bases). The chain's CDR3 is CASGRTDNQPQHF. In DNA, the CDR3 is TGTGCCAGCGGACGGACAGACAATCAGCCCCAGCATTTT.